This T cell receptor (beta chain) derives from a study of beta chain features in type 1 diabetes. Overall study results and limits: When VDJ junctions were examined, type 1 diabetes patients showed fewer insertions and more deletions.

The ends were cut back, 6 bases at V and 2 bases at J, with 5 bases in the middle. The CDR3 spans 12 residues. Germline loops: CDR1 SNHLY, CDR2 FYNNEI. All of the isolated RNA was reverse transcribed, so expressed TCRB transcripts were sequenced. Clones were sequenced by immunoSEQ multiplex PCR, and TCRdb holds only the in-frame ones, with some missing. The table records 810,000 or so clones, roughly 15% of them present only once. With regard to this clone: Its antigen is undetermined. Different DNA sequences within this sample yield the same CDR3.

Cell sorting via CD45RO/CCR7/CD25/CD127/CD95/CD27 was performed to obtain CD4+ naive, central memory, regulatory and stem cell-like memory cells. The sequenced sample was naive CD4+ T cells from blood. This chain joins TRBV2 and TRBJ1-5; no clear D. The receptor was isolated from a woman aged 18-29 years in good health. The CDR3 coding sequence is TGTGCCAGCAGCGGAGGCAATCAGCCCCAGCATTTT. This gives the protein CASSGGNQPQHF.